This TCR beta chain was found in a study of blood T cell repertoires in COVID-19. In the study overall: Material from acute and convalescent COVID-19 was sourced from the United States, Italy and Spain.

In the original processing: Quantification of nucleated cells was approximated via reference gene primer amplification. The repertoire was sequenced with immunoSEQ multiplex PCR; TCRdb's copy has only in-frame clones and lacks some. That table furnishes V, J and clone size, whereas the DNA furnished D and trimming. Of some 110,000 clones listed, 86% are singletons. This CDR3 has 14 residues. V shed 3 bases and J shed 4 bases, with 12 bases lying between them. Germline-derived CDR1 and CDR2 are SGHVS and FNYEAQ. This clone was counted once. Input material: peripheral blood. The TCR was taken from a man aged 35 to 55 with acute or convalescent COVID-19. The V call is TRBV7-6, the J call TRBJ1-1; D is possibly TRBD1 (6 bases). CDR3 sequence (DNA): TGTGCCAGCAGCTTCGGACAGCAGGCCACTGAAGCTTTCTTT. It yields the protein CASSFGQQATEAFF.